The clone carrying this T cell receptor (beta chain) has a handful of counts. Exclusion followed for patients with uncontrolled infection, other autoimmune disease, pregnancy or lactation. CDR3 length equals 14 residues. V was shortened by 2 bases and J by 9 bases, with 11 bases between the two germline ends. Per germline, CDR1 MNHGY and CDR2 SVAAGI. These data are taken from a study of T cells in Graves' hyperthyroidism and ophthalmopathy. Researchers amplified the TCR beta CDR3 regions from RNA transcripts. TCR CDR3 underwent first-round RT-PCR with the HTBI primer set. One entry per CDR3 protein results from TCRdb running MiXCR on the multiplex PCR reads. The table includes around 600,000 distinct CDR3 sequences, approximately 15% detected once.

This chain joins TRBV6-9 and TRBJ1-6, with D maybe TRBD1 (6 bases). The sample consisted of blood. The source of this sequence is a middle-aged woman with Graves' ophthalmopathy. The CDR3 nucleotides are TGTGCCAGCAGTTATGCGACAGGAGGTTCACCCCTCCACTTT. This sequence encodes CASSYATGGSPLHF.